This record covers a single TCR beta chain. Its antigen is unidentified. Produced via immunoSEQ multiplex PCR; TCRdb's table is partial and in-frame only. The sample has about 96,000 clones; about 93% are singletons. The entry originates in a study of graft-versus-host responses after intestinal transplantation. Points from the study as a whole: Early HvG declines after transplant were associated with peak circulating GvH clone levels.

The sample here was unstimulated CD4+ T cells sorted from spleen or lymph node cells, taken before intestinal transplant. This TCR derives from a human donor who received an intestinal transplant.

The CDR3 loop reads CASSQRGQGHNYGYTF. CDR3 nucleotide sequence: TGTGCCAGCAGCCAGCGAGGACAGGGACATAACTATGGCTACACCTTC. This chain connects TRBV4-2 to TRBJ1-2; 8 bases are shared with TRBD1. Trimming removed 3 bases from V and 1 base from J; junction bases left unmatched: 7. In germline, CDR1 is LGHNA, CDR2 YNFKEQ. This CDR3 has 16 residues.